This TCR beta chain is from a study of blood T cells in healthy people across ages. The germline gives CDR1 DFQATT, CDR2 SNEGSKA (reference sequence). This CDR3 contains 15 residues. Trimming took 3 bases from V and 9 from J; bases not matched to a gene: 13. A sample-barcoded 5' primer and a J-beta primer mix were used in a second PCR of roughly 7 to 11 cycles. The yield of each sample was at least 2.5 million CDR3-containing paired-end reads. TCRdb passed the 5' RACE reads through MiXCR, listing each CDR3 protein once. Of roughly 800,000 distinct CDR3 sequences listed, 58% were seen once; the top ten hold about 20%. Note on this clonotype: What it binds is unknown.

Whenever a sample was processed, at least 6 million PBMCs were isolated. Total RNA, at least 6 micrograms per sample, was extracted from PBMCs. Study conclusions and caveats: Compared with aged donors, long-lived donors showed fewer expanded clones, suggesting selection.

J is TRBJ2-5 and V is TRBV20-1, with 10 bases matching TRBD2. The receptor was derived from a man aged 30-40 years in good health. Input material: blood. The CDR3 loop reads CSARASGSVMKAQYF. For the CDR3, the DNA is TGCAGTGCTAGGGCTAGCGGGAGTGTTATGAAGGCCCAGTACTTC.